Here is one T cell receptor beta chain with its context. Its antigen target is currently unknown. Base-call qualities are not available, and no considerably larger clone is one nucleotide away. The record originates from a study of technical replicates of blood from a few donors (dated by TCRdb to about 2017). Library preparation was by the immunoSEQ multiplex PCR assay. This immuneACCESS table, as held by TCRdb, lists in-frame sequences with V and J called but not all clones. Of the missing ones, under half trace to an unresolved V gene in checked studies; the others have no known cause. This sample lists 64,000 or so clones; roughly 96% were detected once. The ten largest account for over 0.2% of the sample. Input material: T cells isolated from PBMCs. This receptor was obtained from a human donor in good health.

The nucleotide sequence reads as follows: TGTGCCAGCGGGACAGGCCATAATGCTCCCCAGCATTTT. The encoded protein is CASGTGHNAPQHF. The chain is assembled from TRBV6-1 and TRBJ1-5; TRBD1 aligns with 8 central bases. From the cysteine through the phenylalanine, the CDR3 covers 13 amino acids. Only the CDR3 region is kept as DNA, spanning 39 bases read in frame from base 1. From a lookup of the germline V gene, CDR1 and CDR2 are MNHNS and SASEGT. V has 8 bases trimmed and J has 10 bases trimmed; junction bases matching no gene number 10.